A single sample is the source of the 8 T cell receptor beta chains below, sequenced in a study of OX40 agonist ivuxolimab in advanced cancers. Assay used: immunoSEQ multiplex PCR; TCRdb lists only in-frame clones, some missing. The sample contains tens of thousands of clones, about three quarters of which appear only once. Material: CD4+ or CD8+ T cells sorted from blood, obtained in a trial of the OX40 agonist ivuxolimab. Receptor source: an adult with an advanced solid tumor such as melanoma, head and neck, liver or kidney cancer.

The V gene is TRBV11-2, the J gene TRBJ2-1; no clear D gene. This CDR3 region has 15 residues. V shed 5 bases and J shed 6 bases, with 17 bases lying between them. Germline CDR1 and CDR2: SGHAT and FQNNGV. The CDR3 DNA sequence: TGTGCCAGCAGCCCGTCGGGCCCCTTGGGCAATGAGCAGTTCTTC. Protein: CASSPSGPLGNEQFF.

V and J are TRBV6-1 and TRBJ1-2; TRBD1 aligns across 8 bases. This CDR3 is 14 amino acids long. J gave up 0 bases and V 6 bases, and 3 bases lay outside the gene matches. Germline V gene lookup returns CDR1 MNHNS and CDR2 SASEGT. The CDR3 here is CASRDRVPNYGYTF. CDR3 nucleotide sequence: TGTGCCAGCAGGGACAGGGTCCCTAACTATGGCTACACCTTC.

The chain has TRBV9 and TRBJ1-4; the D is unclear. The CDR3 is 15 residues long. CDR1 and CDR2 (germline): SGDLS, YYNGEE. The V gene lost 0 bases and the J gene lost 7 bases, with 13 bases spanning the gap. Here the CDR3 reads CASSVAPGLGEKLFF. The CDR3 nucleotides read TGTGCCAGCAGCGTAGCCCCCGGGTTAGGTGAAAAACTGTTTTTT.

The rearrangement joins TRBV27 to TRBJ1-5; tentatively, D is TRBD1 (5 bases). This CDR3 has 16 amino acids. Germline assignment: CDR1 MNHEY and CDR2 SMNVEV (reference sequence). V dropped 2 bases and J dropped 0 bases, with 11 bases sitting between them. The CDR3 sequence is CASSLGRAYSNQPQHF. The DNA for the CDR3 is TGTGCCAGCAGTTTAGGCAGGGCCTATAGCAATCAGCCCCAGCATTTT.

The rearrangement joins TRBV5-4 to TRBJ2-3, with 12 bases fitting TRBD2. The CDR3 covers 15 residues. Germline loops: CDR1 SGHNT, CDR2 YYREEE (reference sequence). V lost 4 bases and J lost 5; bases outside the gene matches: 5. The CDR3 DNA sequence: TGTGCCAGCAGCGCTAGCGGGGGGGCGGAAGATACGCAGTATTTT. Its protein is CASSASGGAEDTQYF.

The CDR3 sequence: CASSLKRDNSPLHF. Written as DNA, the CDR3 is TGTGCCAGCAGCTTAAAAAGGGATAATTCACCCCTCCACTTT. The rearrangement joins TRBV11-2 to TRBJ1-6; no clear D. The CDR3 consists of 14 residues. Deletions cut 2 bases from V and 5 bases from J, with 7 bases between. Germline lookup yields CDR1 SGHAT and CDR2 FQNNGV. The full variable domain, its missing parts supplied by reference TRBV11-2 and TRBJ1-6, is EAGVAQSPRYKIIEKRQSVAFWCNPISGHATLYWYQQILGQGPKLLIQFQNNGVVDDSQLPKDRFSAERLKGVDSTLKIQPAKLEDSAVYLCASSLKRDNSPLHFGNGTRLTVT.

This clone was seen only once. This chain connects TRBV7-2 to TRBJ2-1; D is undetermined. The germline V gene has CDR1 SGHTA and CDR2 FQGNSA. The V end lost 8 bases, the J end lost 7 bases, and 9 bases lay between the germline ends. This CDR3 spans 11 amino acids. The CDR3 reads CASGFGNEQFF. The CDR3 DNA sequence: TGTGCCAGCGGATTCGGGAATGAGCAGTTCTTC.

This clone rates as medium-sized (0.01 to 0.1%). The J gene is TRBJ2-4, the V gene TRBV5-5; TRBD2 matches at 10 bases. The CDR3 runs to 17 residues. Germline V gene data show CDR1 as SGHKS and CDR2 as YYEKEE (reference sequence). Trimming took 3 bases from V and 0 from J; bases not matched to a gene: 6. The CDR3 reads CASSSSIAGGAKNIQYF. The CDR3, as DNA: TGTGCCAGCAGCTCCTCAATAGCGGGGGGAGCCAAAAACATTCAGTACTTC.